The T cell receptor (beta chain) described here comes from a study of early T cells in non-severe SARS-CoV-2 infection. Study background: Sequencing used unsorted whole-blood bulk RNA, so chains lack pairing.

This clonotype was seen many times. Its antigen remains unidentified. Germline-derived CDR1 and CDR2 are MNHNS and SASEGT. There are 17 residues in the CDR3. The V and J ends lost 9 bases and 2 bases, in that order; junction bases with no gene match: 17. The TCR library protocol attached unique molecular identifiers to the individual cDNA molecules. TCRdb used MiXCR to reprocess the 5' RACE reads, holding one entry per CDR3 protein. The sample has about 38,000 distinct CDR3 sequences, around 4.6% seen once. Broader study findings: Matching against VDJdb likely underestimated virus-specific expansions, favoring anti-spike CD8.

The chain is built from TRBV6-1 and TRBJ2-3; 7 bases align to TRBD2. What was sequenced was whole blood. This TCR came from an adult who was a healthcare worker with PCR-confirmed SARS-CoV-2 infection or an uninfected control (not recorded which). The CDR3 is CASKPTAGIGNTDTQYF. CDR3 in DNA: TGTGCCAGTAAGCCGACAGCGGGGATCGGTAACACAGATACGCAGTATTTT.